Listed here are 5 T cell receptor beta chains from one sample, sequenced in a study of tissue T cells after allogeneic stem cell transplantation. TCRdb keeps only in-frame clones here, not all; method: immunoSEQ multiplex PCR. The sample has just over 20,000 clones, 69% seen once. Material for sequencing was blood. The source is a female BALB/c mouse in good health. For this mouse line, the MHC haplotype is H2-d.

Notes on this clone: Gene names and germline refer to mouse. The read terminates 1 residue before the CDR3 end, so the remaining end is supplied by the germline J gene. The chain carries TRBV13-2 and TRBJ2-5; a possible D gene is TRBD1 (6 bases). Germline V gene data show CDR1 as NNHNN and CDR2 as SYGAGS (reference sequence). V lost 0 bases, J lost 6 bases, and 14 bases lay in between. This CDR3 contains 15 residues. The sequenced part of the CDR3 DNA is TGTGCCAGCGGTGATGCCCAGGGGAGAGAGGACACCCAGTAC. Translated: CASGDAQGREDTQY. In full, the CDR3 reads CASGDAQGREDTQYF.

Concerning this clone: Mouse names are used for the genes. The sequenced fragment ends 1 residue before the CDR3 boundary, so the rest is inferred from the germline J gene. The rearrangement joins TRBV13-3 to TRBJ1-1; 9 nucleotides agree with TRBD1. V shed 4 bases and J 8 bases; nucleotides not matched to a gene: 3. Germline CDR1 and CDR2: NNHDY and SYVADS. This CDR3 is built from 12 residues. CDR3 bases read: TGTGCCAGCAGTTACAGGGGGCTGGAAGTCTTC. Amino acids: CASSYRGLEVF. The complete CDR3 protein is CASSYRGLEVFF.

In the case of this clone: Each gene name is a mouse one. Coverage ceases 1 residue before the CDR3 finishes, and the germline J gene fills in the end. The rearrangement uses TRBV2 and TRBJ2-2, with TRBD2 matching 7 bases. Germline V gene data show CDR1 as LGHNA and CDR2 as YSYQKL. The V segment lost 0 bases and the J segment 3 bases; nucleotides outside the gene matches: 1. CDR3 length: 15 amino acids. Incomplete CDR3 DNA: TGTGCCAGCAGCCAAGATTGGGGGGACACCGGGCAGCTCTAC. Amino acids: CASSQDWGDTGQLY. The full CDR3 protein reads CASSQDWGDTGQLYF. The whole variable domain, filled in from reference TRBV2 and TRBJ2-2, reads DPKIIQKPKYLVAVTGSEKILICEQYLGHNAMYWYRQSAKKPLEFMFSYSYQKLMDNQTASSRFQPQSSKKNHLDLQITALKPDDSATYFCASSQDWGDTGQLYFGEGSKLTVL.

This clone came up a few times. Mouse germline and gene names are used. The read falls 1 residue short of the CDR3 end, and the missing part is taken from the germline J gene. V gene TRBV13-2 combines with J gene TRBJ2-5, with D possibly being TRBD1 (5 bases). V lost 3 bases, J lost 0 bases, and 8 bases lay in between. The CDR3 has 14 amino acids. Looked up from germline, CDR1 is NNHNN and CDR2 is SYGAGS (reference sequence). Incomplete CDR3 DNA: TGTGCCAGCGGTGGGACAATTAACCAAGACACCCAGTAC. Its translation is CASGGTINQDTQY. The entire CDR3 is CASGGTINQDTQYF.

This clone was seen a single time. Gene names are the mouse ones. The CDR3 sequence is CASSGLSQNTLYF. CDR3 DNA, as far as it was read: TGTGCCAGCTCGGGACTTAGTCAAAACACCTTGTAC. This sequence joins TRBV13-3 and TRBJ2-4; perhaps TRBD2 as D (6 bases). Sequencing ends 1 residue short of the CDR3 end; the germline J gene provides the rest. The CDR3 contains 13 residues. V lost 7 bases to trimming and J lost 0 bases, with 9 bases between them. The germline V gene encodes CDR1 NNHDY and CDR2 SYVADS.